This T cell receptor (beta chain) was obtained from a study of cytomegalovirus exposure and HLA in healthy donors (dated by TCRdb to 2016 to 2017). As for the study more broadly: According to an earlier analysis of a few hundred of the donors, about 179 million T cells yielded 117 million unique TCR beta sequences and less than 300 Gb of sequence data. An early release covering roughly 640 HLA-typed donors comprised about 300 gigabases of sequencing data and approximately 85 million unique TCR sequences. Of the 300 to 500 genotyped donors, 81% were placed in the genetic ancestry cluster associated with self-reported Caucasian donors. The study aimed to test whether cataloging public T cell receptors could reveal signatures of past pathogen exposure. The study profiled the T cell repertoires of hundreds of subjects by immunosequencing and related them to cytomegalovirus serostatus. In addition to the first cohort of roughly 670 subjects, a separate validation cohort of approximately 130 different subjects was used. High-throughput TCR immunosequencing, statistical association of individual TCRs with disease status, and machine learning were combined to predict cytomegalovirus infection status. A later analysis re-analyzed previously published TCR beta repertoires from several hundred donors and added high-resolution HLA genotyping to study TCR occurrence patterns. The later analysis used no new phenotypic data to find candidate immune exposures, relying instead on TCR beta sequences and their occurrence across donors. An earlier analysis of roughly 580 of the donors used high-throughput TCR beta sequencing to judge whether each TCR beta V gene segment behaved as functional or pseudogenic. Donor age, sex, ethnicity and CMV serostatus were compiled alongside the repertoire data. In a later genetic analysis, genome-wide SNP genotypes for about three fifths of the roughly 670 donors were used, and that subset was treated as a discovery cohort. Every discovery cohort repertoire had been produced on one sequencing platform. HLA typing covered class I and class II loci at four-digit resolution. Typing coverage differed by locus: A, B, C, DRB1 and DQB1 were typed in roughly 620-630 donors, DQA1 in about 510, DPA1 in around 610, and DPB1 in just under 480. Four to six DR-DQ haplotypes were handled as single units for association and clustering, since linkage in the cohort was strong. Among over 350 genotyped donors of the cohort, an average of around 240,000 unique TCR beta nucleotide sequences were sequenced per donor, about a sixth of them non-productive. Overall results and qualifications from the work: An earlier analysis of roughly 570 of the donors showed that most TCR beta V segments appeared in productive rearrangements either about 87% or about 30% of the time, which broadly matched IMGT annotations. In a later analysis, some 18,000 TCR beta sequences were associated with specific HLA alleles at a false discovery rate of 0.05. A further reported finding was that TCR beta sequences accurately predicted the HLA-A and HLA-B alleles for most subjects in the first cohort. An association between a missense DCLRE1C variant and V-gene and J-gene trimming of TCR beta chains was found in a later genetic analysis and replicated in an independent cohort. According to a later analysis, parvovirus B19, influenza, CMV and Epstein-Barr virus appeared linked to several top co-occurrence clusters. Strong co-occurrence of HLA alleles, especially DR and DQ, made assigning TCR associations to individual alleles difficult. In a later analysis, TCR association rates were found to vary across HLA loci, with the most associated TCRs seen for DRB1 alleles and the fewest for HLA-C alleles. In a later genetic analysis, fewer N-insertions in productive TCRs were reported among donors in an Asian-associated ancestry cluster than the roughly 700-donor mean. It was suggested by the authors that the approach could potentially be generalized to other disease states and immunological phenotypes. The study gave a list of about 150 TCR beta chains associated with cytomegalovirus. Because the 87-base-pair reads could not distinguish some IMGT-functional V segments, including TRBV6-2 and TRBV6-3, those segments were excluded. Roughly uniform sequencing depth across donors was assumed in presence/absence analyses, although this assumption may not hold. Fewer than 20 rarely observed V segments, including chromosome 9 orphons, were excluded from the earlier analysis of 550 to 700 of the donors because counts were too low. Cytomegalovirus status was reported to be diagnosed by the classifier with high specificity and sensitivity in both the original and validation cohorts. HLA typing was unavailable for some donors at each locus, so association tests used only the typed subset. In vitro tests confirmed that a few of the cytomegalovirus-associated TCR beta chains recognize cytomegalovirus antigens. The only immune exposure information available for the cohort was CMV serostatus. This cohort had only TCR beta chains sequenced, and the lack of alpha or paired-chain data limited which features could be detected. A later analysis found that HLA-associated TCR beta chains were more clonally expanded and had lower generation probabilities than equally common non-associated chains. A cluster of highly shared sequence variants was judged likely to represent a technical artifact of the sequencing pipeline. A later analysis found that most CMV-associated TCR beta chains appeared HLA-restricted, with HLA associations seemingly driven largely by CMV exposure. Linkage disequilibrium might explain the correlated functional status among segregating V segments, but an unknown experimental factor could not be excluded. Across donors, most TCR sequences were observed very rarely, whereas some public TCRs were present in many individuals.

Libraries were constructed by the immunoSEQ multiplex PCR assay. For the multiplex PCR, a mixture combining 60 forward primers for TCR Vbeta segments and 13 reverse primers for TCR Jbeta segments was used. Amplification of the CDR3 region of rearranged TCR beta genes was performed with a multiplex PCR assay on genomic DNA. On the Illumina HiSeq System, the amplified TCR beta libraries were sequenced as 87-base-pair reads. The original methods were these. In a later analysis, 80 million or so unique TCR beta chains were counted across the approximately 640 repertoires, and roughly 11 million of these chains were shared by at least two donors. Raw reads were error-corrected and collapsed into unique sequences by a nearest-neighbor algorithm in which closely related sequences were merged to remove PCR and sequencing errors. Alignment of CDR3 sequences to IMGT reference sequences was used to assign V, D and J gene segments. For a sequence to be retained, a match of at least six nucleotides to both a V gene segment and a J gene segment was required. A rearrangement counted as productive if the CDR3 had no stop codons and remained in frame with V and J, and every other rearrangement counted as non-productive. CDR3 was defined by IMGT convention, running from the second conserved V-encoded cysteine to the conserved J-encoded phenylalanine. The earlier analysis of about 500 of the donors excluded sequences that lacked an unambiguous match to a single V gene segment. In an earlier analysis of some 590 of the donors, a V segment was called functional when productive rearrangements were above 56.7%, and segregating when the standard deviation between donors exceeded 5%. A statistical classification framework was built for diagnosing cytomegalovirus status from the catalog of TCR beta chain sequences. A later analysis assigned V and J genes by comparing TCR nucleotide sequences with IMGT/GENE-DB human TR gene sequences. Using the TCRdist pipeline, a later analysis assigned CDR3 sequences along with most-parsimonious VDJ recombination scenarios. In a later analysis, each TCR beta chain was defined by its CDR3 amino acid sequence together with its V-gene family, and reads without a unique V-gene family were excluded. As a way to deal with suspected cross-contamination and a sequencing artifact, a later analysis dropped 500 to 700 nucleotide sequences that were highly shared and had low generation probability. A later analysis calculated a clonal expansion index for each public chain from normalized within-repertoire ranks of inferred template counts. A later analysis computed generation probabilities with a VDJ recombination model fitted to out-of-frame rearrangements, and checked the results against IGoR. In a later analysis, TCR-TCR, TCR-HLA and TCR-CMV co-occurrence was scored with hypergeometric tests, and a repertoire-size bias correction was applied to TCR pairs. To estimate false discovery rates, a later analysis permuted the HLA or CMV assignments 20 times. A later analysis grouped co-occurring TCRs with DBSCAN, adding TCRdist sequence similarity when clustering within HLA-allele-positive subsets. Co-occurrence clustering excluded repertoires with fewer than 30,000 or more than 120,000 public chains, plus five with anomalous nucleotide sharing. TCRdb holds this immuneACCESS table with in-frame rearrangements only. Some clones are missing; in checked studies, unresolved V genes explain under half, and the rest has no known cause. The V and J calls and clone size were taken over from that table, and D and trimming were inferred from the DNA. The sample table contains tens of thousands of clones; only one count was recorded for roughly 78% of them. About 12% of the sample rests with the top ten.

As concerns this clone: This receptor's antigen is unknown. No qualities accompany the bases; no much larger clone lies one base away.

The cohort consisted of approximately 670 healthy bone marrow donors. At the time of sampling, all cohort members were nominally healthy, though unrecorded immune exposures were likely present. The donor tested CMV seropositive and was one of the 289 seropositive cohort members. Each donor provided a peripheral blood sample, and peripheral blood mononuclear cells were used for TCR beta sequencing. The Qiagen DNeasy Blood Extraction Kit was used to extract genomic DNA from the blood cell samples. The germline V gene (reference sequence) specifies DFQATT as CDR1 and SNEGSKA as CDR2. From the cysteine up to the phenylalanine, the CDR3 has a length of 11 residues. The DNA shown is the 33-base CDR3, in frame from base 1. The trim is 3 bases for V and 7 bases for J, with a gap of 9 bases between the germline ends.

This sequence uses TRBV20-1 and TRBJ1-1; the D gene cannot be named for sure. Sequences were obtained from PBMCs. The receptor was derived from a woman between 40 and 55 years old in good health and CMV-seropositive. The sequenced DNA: TGCAGTGCTAGTCCGGAGTATGAAGCTTTCTTT. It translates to CSASPEYEAFF.